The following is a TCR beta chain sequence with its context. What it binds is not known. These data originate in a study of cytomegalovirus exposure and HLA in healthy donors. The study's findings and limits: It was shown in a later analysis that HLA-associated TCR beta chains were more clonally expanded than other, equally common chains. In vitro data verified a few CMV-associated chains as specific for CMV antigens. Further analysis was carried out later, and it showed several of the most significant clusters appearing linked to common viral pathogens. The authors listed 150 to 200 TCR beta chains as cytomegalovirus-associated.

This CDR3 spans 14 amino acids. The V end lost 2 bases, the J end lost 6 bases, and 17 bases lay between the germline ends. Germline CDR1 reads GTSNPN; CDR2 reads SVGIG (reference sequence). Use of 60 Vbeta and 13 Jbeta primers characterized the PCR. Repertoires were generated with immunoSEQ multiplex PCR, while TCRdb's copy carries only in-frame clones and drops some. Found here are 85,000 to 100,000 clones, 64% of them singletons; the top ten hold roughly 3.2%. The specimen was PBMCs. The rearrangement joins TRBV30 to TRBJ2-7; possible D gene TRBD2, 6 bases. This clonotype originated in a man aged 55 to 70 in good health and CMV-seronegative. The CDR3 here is CAWSKEGRSSEQYF. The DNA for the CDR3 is TGTGCCTGGAGTAAGGAGGGCAGGTCGTCCGAGCAGTACTTC.